The clone carrying this TCR beta chain has only one observation. TCRdb re-called the reads with MiXCR, one entry per CDR3 protein. The table has approximately 500,000 distinct CDR3 sequences, approximately 26% seen once. This entry belongs to a study of T cell repertoires in cytomegalovirus infection. Germline V lookup: CDR1 LNHDA, CDR2 SQIVND (reference sequence). Trimming shortened V by 2 bases and J by 2 bases, and 9 bases separated the two germline ends. This CDR3 region has 14 residues. V usage is TRBV19 and J usage is TRBJ1-2; D remains unclear. The sequenced material came from PBMCs. The TCR originated in a human donor in good health (CMV status not recorded). Some clones in this sample may be carry-over from other donors' samples. The CDR3 DNA follows: TGTGCCAGTAGTATACGGGCACCAAACTATGGCTACACCTTC. Encoded protein: CASSIRAPNYGYTF.